Listed below are T cell receptor beta chains from one sample, sequenced in a study of blood T cell repertoires in COVID-19. Some clones are missing from TCRdb's copy, which holds only in-frame ones; the method was immunoSEQ multiplex PCR. The table includes some 160,000 clones, around nine tenths detected once. Input material: peripheral blood. These TCRs come from a woman older than 75 with COVID-19, enrolled during active disease. CDR3s include the opening cysteine and the closing phenylalanine or tryptophan. Fields, in order: V gene, J gene, CDR3 protein.

v_call: TRBV24-1
j_call: TRBJ1-1
cdr3_aa: CATSVFNRAEAFF

v_call: TRBV7-2
j_call: TRBJ2-7
cdr3_aa: CASSLGLRDRGTEQYF

v_call: TRBV19
j_call: TRBJ1-1
cdr3_aa: CASTDRLQTEAFF

v_call: TRBV6-1
j_call: TRBJ1-1
cdr3_aa: CASSEAQTGTEAFF

v_call: TRBV10-3
j_call: TRBJ1-6
cdr3_aa: CAIGDGTPRNSPLHF

v_call: TRBV20-1
j_call: TRBJ1-1
cdr3_aa: CSAPTGREAFF

v_call: TRBV28
j_call: TRBJ1-2
cdr3_aa: CATAGVNSNYGYTF

v_call: TRBV21-1
j_call: TRBJ1-1
cdr3_aa: CASSKGQVNTEAFF

v_call: TRBV27
j_call: TRBJ2-7
cdr3_aa: CASSAAQVKAGGAYEQYF

v_call: TRBV9
j_call: TRBJ1-4
cdr3_aa: CASGNNEKLFF

v_call: TRBV6-5
j_call: TRBJ2-7
cdr3_aa: CASRSGGNGEQYF

v_call: TRBV28
j_call: TRBJ2-3
cdr3_aa: CASSLLDLTDTQYF

v_call: TRBV4-2
j_call: TRBJ2-3
cdr3_aa: CASSRGLAGADTQYF

v_call: TRBV4-3
j_call: TRBJ2-7
cdr3_aa: CASSHGTGYEQYF

v_call: TRBV28
j_call: TRBJ1-3
cdr3_aa: CASSLGRGGSGNTIYF

v_call: TRBV6-6
j_call: TRBJ1-5
cdr3_aa: CASSYSRTGENQPQHF

v_call: TRBV14
j_call: TRBJ1-2
cdr3_aa: CASSQVLGARGYTF

v_call: TRBV6-6
j_call: TRBJ2-7
cdr3_aa: CASSTRQVEQYF

v_call: TRBV28
j_call: TRBJ2-2
cdr3_aa: CASTVDRAAAGELFF

v_call: TRBV28
j_call: TRBJ1-5
cdr3_aa: CASSPHQTGSNQPQHF

v_call: TRBV15
j_call: TRBJ2-3
cdr3_aa: CATRGLATDTQYF

v_call: TRBV15
j_call: TRBJ2-3
cdr3_aa: CATSDRGEVTDTQYF

v_call: TRBV19
j_call: TRBJ2-7
cdr3_aa: CASRESGSWGGEQYF

v_call: TRBV4-2
j_call: TRBJ2-7
cdr3_aa: CASSQEVAVAYEQYF

v_call: TRBV2
j_call: TRBJ2-3
cdr3_aa: CASTSGRTTDTQYF

v_call: TRBV28
j_call: TRBJ2-7
cdr3_aa: CASSFHTNPGEQYF

v_call: TRBV7-2
j_call: TRBJ1-6
cdr3_aa: CASSPARGNSPLHF

v_call: TRBV19
j_call: TRBJ2-6
cdr3_aa: CASSIRTAKGANVLTF

v_call: TRBV24-1
j_call: TRBJ1-4
cdr3_aa: CATSVGTGVGEKLFF

v_call: TRBV27
j_call: TRBJ1-1
cdr3_aa: CASSFRENTEAFF

v_call: TRBV6-5
j_call: TRBJ2-7
cdr3_aa: CASSSWTSGLYEQYF